These T cell receptor beta chains were read from a single sample in a study of blood T cell repertoires in COVID-19. The table came from immunoSEQ multiplex PCR; TCRdb's copy has only in-frame clones and leaves some out. Of about 210,000 clones in the sample, 85% to 90% were seen once. The sample consisted of peripheral blood. These receptors all stem from a man aged 55-75 years who had recovered from COVID-19. Each CDR3 is given with its conserved first and last residue. The order of the fields is V gene, D gene, J gene, CDR3 protein. The D gene is left open where the match is weak.

V: TRBV7-3; D: NA; J: TRBJ2-7; CDR3: CASSLGAVSYEQYF
V: TRBV27; D: NA; J: TRBJ2-3; CDR3: CASSFGAGLGDTQYF
V: TRBV7-2; D: TRBD2; J: TRBJ2-1; CDR3: CASSLGTSQGAEQFF
V: TRBV5-1; D: NA; J: TRBJ1-5; CDR3: CASSLGGATGNQPQHF
V: TRBV3-1/TRBV3-2; D: TRBD2; J: TRBJ2-1; CDR3: CASSPREGGPSYNEQFF
V: TRBV29-1; D: TRBD1; J: TRBJ1-1; CDR3: CSVAGTGGGTEAFF
V: TRBV5-1; D: TRBD1; J: TRBJ1-2; CDR3: CASSGTGGPYGYTF
V: TRBV2; D: NA; J: TRBJ1-5; CDR3: CASMAGRSQPQHF
V: TRBV4-2; D: TRBD2; J: TRBJ2-7; CDR3: CASSQEAGRVQYEQYF
V: TRBV3-1/TRBV3-2; D: NA; J: TRBJ1-1; CDR3: CASSRFTVNTEAFF
V: TRBV9; D: NA; J: TRBJ2-7; CDR3: CASSPRVARYEQYF
V: TRBV28; D: TRBD2; J: TRBJ2-5; CDR3: CASSSRGPGTSGSFWETQYF
V: TRBV5-6; D: NA; J: TRBJ2-1; CDR3: CASTPGTHNEQFF
V: TRBV5-5; D: NA; J: TRBJ2-7; CDR3: CASSGGGTNLGQYF
V: TRBV3-1/TRBV3-2; D: TRBD1; J: TRBJ2-7; CDR3: CASSQYGTGGREQYF